This section outlines one T cell receptor (beta chain) sequence together with its context. The sample comes from a study of tumor-infiltrating lymphocytes in oesophageal squamous cell carcinoma. Germline V gene data show CDR1 as SGHTA and CDR2 as FQGNSA. This CDR3 has 14 amino acids. MiXCR, applied by TCRdb to the PCR reads, yields one record per CDR3 protein. Altogether fewer than 20,000 distinct CDR3 sequences are present, roughly 43% being singletons, with the ten largest covering approximately 12%. The chain employs TRBV7-2 and TRBJ2-1, with unresolved D. The J call is doubtful: the DNA matches TRBJ2-7 better. The sample consisted of normal esophageal tissue next to the tumor. The sequence was obtained from a male donor with esophageal squamous cell carcinoma. The CDR3 DNA is TGTGCCAGCAGCCCCCGCTCGAGGTCCTACGAGCAGTACTTC. As protein: CASSPRSRSYEQYF.